This record concerns one TCR beta chain sequence. Its antigen is still unknown. This entry belongs to a study of OX40 agonist ivuxolimab in advanced cancers. Study at large: Ivuxolimab was delivered to patients intravenously every 2 weeks at doses spanning 0.01 to 10 mg/kg.

This table comes from immunoSEQ multiplex PCR, and its TCRdb copy is limited to in-frame clones, with some not included. The data show about 98,000 clones, approximately 90% seen once. Findings of the study overall: The CD4+ and CD8+ T cells in the blood had expanded clonally by week 6 at 0.1 to 3.0 mg/kg.

This receptor was obtained from an adult with an advanced solid tumor such as melanoma, head and neck, liver or kidney cancer. Sample: CD4+ or CD8+ T cells sorted from blood, taken in a trial of the OX40 agonist ivuxolimab.

CDR3 loop: CASLPGGGLNTEAFF. The CDR3, as DNA: TGTGCCAGCCTCCCCGGGGGAGGGCTGAACACTGAAGCTTTCTTT. The chain uses TRBV6-6 and TRBJ1-1; D is perhaps TRBD1 (5 bases). Germline assignment: CDR1 MNHNY and CDR2 SVGAGI (reference sequence). V was pared by 8 bases and J by 0 bases, with 16 bases between. The length of the CDR3 is 15 residues.